The T cell receptor beta chain described here comes from a study of blood T cell repertoires in COVID-19. Study-level background: Acute-phase and convalescent COVID-19 samples originated in the United States, Italy and Spain. PBMCs, B-cell-depleted T cells, or T cells were the source of the cDNA or gDNA that made up the material.

As processed by the authors: The assay estimated nucleated cells by amplifying reference gene primers. The repertoire was sequenced with immunoSEQ multiplex PCR; TCRdb's copy has only in-frame clones and lacks some. V, J and clone size reflect that table, while D and trimming were determined from the DNA. The data contain 60,000 to 70,000 clones, roughly 82% of them seen just once; the ten biggest clones take up about 40%. The CDR3 length is 15 residues. From germline, CDR1 is SGDLS and CDR2 YYNGEE. V was clipped by 0 bases and J by 4 bases, with 10 bases between them. The rearrangement links TRBV9 to TRBJ1-4; D is perhaps TRBD1 (6 bases). Material: peripheral blood. This receptor was identified in a human donor in a cohort sampled during active COVID-19. The CDR3 here is CASSVGPGVNEKLFF. As DNA, the CDR3 is TGTGCCAGCAGCGTAGGCCCAGGGGTTAATGAAAAACTGTTTTTT.